This note documents a single T cell receptor beta chain sequence. This record comes from a study of blood T cell repertoires in COVID-19. For the study at large: The origin of the acute and convalescent COVID-19 samples was the United States, Italy and Spain. From T cells, B-cell-depleted T cells, or PBMCs came the material, which was cDNA or gDNA.

The authors' processing: Reference gene primer amplification gave estimated nucleated cell counts. Sequenced by immunoSEQ multiplex PCR; TCRdb stores in-frame clones only, minus some. V and J calls and clone size are copied from that table; D and trimming were computed from the DNA. The sample has under 200,000 clones, around four fifths seen once. The CDR3 consists of 15 residues. The V and J ends lost 0 bases and 6 bases respectively, with 14 bases between them. Germline CDR1 reads SGHRS; CDR2 reads YFSETQ. While infection was still active, Seattle patients were enrolled and then followed longitudinally.

Material for sequencing was peripheral blood. The chain uses TRBV5-1 and TRBJ2-3; possibly TRBD1 for D (5 bases). This receptor was obtained from a man aged 55-75 years with COVID-19, enrolled during active disease. CDR3 sequence (DNA): TGCGCCAGCAGCTTGGAGTCCAGGGATGAGGATACGCAGTATTTT. It codes for CASSLESRDEDTQYF.